The 23 T cell receptor beta chains below come from one sample, sequenced in a study of identical twins. TCRdb re-called the 5' RACE reads through MiXCR, storing one row per CDR3 protein. The sample lists approximately 700,000 distinct CDR3 sequences, about 20% seen once, with around 14% in the top ten. This sample was also put to use in a study of T cells expressing NK-cell markers.

Material for sequencing was PBMCs. These receptors all come from a woman between 18 and 30 years old in good health.

The chain employs TRBV20-1 and TRBJ2-7; 9 nucleotides line up with TRBD1. Germline CDR1 is DFQATT and CDR2 is SNEGSKA (reference sequence). The CDR3 has 12 residues. V lost 5 bases, J lost 3 bases, and 2 bases stayed unmatched. CDR3 in amino acids: CSAQDRGYEQYF. In DNA form, the CDR3 reads TGCAGTGCTCAGGACAGGGGCTACGAGCAGTACTTC.

This clonotype was observed many times. This chain uses TRBV12-3 or TRBV12-4 with TRBJ2-2, with TRBD2 matching 9 bases. The trim removed 6 bases at V and 5 bases at J, leaving 7 bases unmatched. The CDR3 is 15 residues long. This chain's CDR3 is CASSPLAGSTGELFF. The CDR3 DNA sequence: TGTGCCAGCAGCCCCCTAGCGGGGTCAACCGGGGAGCTGTTTTTT.

This clonotype was observed a handful of times. The chain uses TRBV10-3 and TRBJ2-1, with TRBD1 identical over 11 bases. The ends lost 10 bases at V and 3 bases at J; junction bases unmatched: 5. This CDR3 has 14 residues. The V gene's germline CDR1 is ENHRY and CDR2 SYGVKD. The CDR3 bases are TGTGCCACCCAGGGACAGGGGGGCTACAATGAGCAGTTCTTC. Protein product: CATQGQGGYNEQFF.

This clonotype was counted a few times. V and J are TRBV5-1 and TRBJ2-1; 9 positions agree with TRBD2. J lost 8 bases, V lost 1 base, and 1 base had no gene match. This CDR3 region has 13 residues. Germline values: CDR1 SGHRS, CDR2 YFSETQ. The CDR3 is CASSLPSGDEQFF. CDR3 nucleotides: TGCGCCAGCAGCTTGCCTAGCGGGGATGAGCAGTTCTTC. Filled out from reference TRBV5-1 and TRBJ2-1, the complete variable domain reads KAGVTQTPRYLIKTRGQQVTLSCSPISGHRSVSWYQQTPGQGLQFLFEYFSETQRNKGNFPGRFSGRQFSNSRSEMNVSTLELGDSALYLCASSLPSGDEQFFGPGTRLTVL.

This clonotype turned up a few times. The CDR3 protein is CASSYSNLSPSRSAQYF. The CDR3 nucleotides are TGTGCCAGCAGTTACTCGAATCTTAGTCCGTCCCGTTCGGCCCAGTACTTC. V and J are TRBV6-2 or TRBV6-3 and TRBJ2-5; D ambiguous. CDR1 MNHEY and CDR2 SVGEGT come from the germline V gene. The CDR3 spans 17 residues. Trimming took off 0 bases at V and 9 bases at J, with 23 bases between the two ends.

This clonotype was counted between two and nine times. V usage is TRBV29-1 and J usage is TRBJ2-3, with TRBD2 as a possible D gene (6 bases). The V and J ends lost 7 bases and 4 bases respectively, with 9 bases between them. The CDR3 totals 11 residues. Germline CDR1 is SQVTM and CDR2 is ANQGSEA. CDR3 sequence reads: CSASAPDTQYF. CDR3 bases: TGCAGCGCTAGCGCCCCAGATACGCAGTATTTT.

This rearrangement joins TRBV27 to TRBJ1-6; D unresolved. The CDR3 totals 14 residues. Germline CDR1 MNHEY, CDR2 SMNVEV (reference sequence). Trimming shortened V by 2 bases and J by 5 bases, and 7 bases separated the two germline ends. The chain's CDR3 is CASSLRSDNSPLHF. CDR3 DNA sequence: TGTGCCAGCAGTTTACGATCGGATAATTCACCCCTCCACTTT.

This chain joins TRBV5-1 and TRBJ2-7, with D perhaps matching TRBD1 (6 bases). The CDR3 has 15 residues. Trimming shortened V by 0 bases and J by 3 bases, and 13 bases separated the two germline ends. The germline CDR1 and CDR2 sequences are SGHRS and YFSETQ. CDR3 bases: TGCGCCAGCAGCTTGGTCGGGGACAACCTCTACGAGCAGTACTTC. Translated: CASSLVGDNLYEQYF.

J is TRBJ2-3 and V is TRBV20-1; 10 bases match TRBD1. The CDR3 spans 15 residues. Trimming took 6 bases from V and 2 from J; bases not matched to a gene: 8. Germline loops: CDR1 DFQATT, CDR2 SNEGSKA (reference sequence). CDR3 residues: CSATTDRGFTDTQYF. DNA for the CDR3: TGCAGTGCAACCACGGACAGGGGGTTCACAGATACGCAGTATTTT.

This clonotype has just a few counts. The chain joins TRBV20-1 to TRBJ2-5; D could derive from TRBD1 or TRBD2 (5 bases each). The CDR3 length is 15 residues. Germline CDR1 reads DFQATT; CDR2 reads SNEGSKA (reference sequence). The germline V and J ends were trimmed by 6 bases and 1 base, with 18 bases remaining between them. This chain's CDR3 is CSAKGRARSQETQYF. DNA for the CDR3: TGCAGTGCGAAGGGGAGAGCGCGGTCCCAAGAGACCCAGTACTTC.

Only a few counts were recorded for this clonotype. V gene TRBV11-3 combines with J gene TRBJ2-1; possible D gene TRBD2, 6 bases. Germline lookup yields CDR1 SGHNT and CDR2 YENEEA. V was pared by 0 bases and J by 10 bases, with 13 bases between. This CDR3 is 14 amino acids long. The CDR3 coding sequence is TGTGCCAGCAGCTTAGATGGCCCCGCGGGGGAGCAGTTCTTC. Residues: CASSLDGPAGEQFF.

This clonotype was observed a handful of times. The chain is built from TRBV20-1 and TRBJ1-1, with D perhaps matching TRBD1 (5 bases). V was shortened by 4 bases and J by 1 base, with 13 bases between the two germline ends. This CDR3 is built from 14 residues. CDR1 is DFQATT and CDR2 is SNEGSKA in the germline V gene (reference sequence). The CDR3 is CSAKRTPSNTEAFF. The CDR3 nucleotides read TGCAGTGCTAAAAGGACACCTTCGAACACTGAAGCTTTCTTT.

This clonotype was seen just once. V is TRBV14 and J is TRBJ1-2; 9 nucleotides agree with TRBD1. Germline values: CDR1 SGHDN, CDR2 FVKESK. With V trimmed by 2 bases and J by 7 bases, 5 bases remained unmatched. The CDR3 runs 14 residues. This chain's CDR3 is CASSQLGQGVGYTF. In DNA, the CDR3 is TGTGCCAGCAGCCAACTGGGACAGGGAGTTGGCTACACCTTC. Drawing the rest from reference TRBV14 and TRBJ1-2, the complete variable domain is EAGVTQFPSHSVIEKGQTVTLRCDPISGHDNLYWYRRVMGKEIKFLLHFVKESKQDESGMPNNRFLAERTGGTYSTLKVQPAELEDSGVYFCASSQLGQGVGYTFGSGTRLTVV.

This clonotype showed up just a few times. The chain combines TRBV20-1 with TRBJ2-4; 8 bases fit TRBD1. Trimming took 6 bases from V and 2 from J; bases not matched to a gene: 3. Germline V CDR1 and CDR2: DFQATT, SNEGSKA (reference sequence). CDR3 length equals 13 residues. CDR3 in amino acids: CSARQGPKNIQYF. In DNA, the CDR3 is TGCAGTGCCAGACAGGGGCCCAAAAACATTCAGTACTTC.

This clonotype has at least ten counts. The chain links TRBV6-1 to TRBJ1-1, with D tentatively TRBD1 (6 bases). CDR1 MNHNS and CDR2 SASEGT come from the germline V gene. The CDR3 has 15 residues. The V gene lost 8 bases and the J gene lost 4 bases, with 20 bases spanning the gap. In DNA form, the CDR3 reads TGTGCCAGCTCCCTCTCGGGACAAAGGGGCACTGAAGCTTTCTTT. This encodes CASSLSGQRGTEAFF.

V is TRBV20-1 and J is TRBJ1-2, with 8 bases fitting TRBD1. Germline assignment: CDR1 DFQATT and CDR2 SNEGSKA (reference sequence). V lost 4 bases, J lost 3 bases, and 1 base stayed unmatched. The CDR3 is made up of 12 amino acids. CDR3 loop: CSANRGDYGYTF. The CDR3 region has the DNA TGCAGTGCTAACAGGGGGGACTATGGCTACACCTTC.

This clonotype was detected only a few times. This chain links TRBV5-1 with TRBJ2-1; D unresolved. CDR3 length: 13 amino acids. Germline assignment: CDR1 SGHRS and CDR2 YFSETQ. The germline V and J ends were trimmed by 4 bases and 5 bases, with 10 bases remaining between them. DNA of the CDR3: TGCGCCAGCAGCCCCGGTCCAAACAATGAGCAGTTCTTC. Translated, it gives CASSPGPNNEQFF. Together with reference TRBV5-1 and TRBJ2-1, the CDR3 gives the full variable domain: KAGVTQTPRYLIKTRGQQVTLSCSPISGHRSVSWYQQTPGQGLQFLFEYFSETQRNKGNFPGRFSGRQFSNSRSEMNVSTLELGDSALYLCASSPGPNNEQFFGPGTRLTVL.

J is TRBJ1-5 and V is TRBV5-1; 7 bases match TRBD1. In germline, CDR1 is SGHRS, CDR2 YFSETQ. The CDR3 contains 14 residues. V lost 4 bases to trimming and J lost 5 bases; unmatched junction nucleotides: 6. The DNA of the CDR3 is TGCGCCAGCAGCCATGGGACAGAAGATCAGCCCCAGCATTTT. Translation gives CASSHGTEDQPQHF.

The table lists this clonotype with a few counts. The chain employs TRBV10-3 and TRBJ2-1, with TRBD2 matching over 14 bases. V dropped 5 bases and J dropped 7; count of bases not matched to a gene: 16. This CDR3 region has 19 residues. Germline V gene sequence: CDR1 ENHRY, CDR2 SYGVKD. The CDR3 reads CAISMTSGRANINPNEQFF. DNA of the CDR3: TGTGCCATCAGTATGACTAGCGGGAGGGCCAATATAAACCCGAATGAGCAGTTCTTC.

The table lists this clonotype with many counts. In nucleotides, the CDR3 is TGTGCCAGCAGCCTCGGCGGGAGGGCCAGGAATGAGCAGTTCTTC. Its translation: CASSLGGRARNEQFF. V usage is TRBV12-3 or TRBV12-4 and J usage is TRBJ2-1; 9 bases agree with TRBD2. The CDR3 sequence is 15 residues long. The J segment lost 7 bases and the V segment lost 6 bases, leaving 10 bases of the junction unmatched.

This chain links TRBV5-8 with TRBJ1-2; D remains ambiguous. The CDR3 loop spans 13 amino acids. CDR1 and CDR2 from the germline V gene are SGHTS and YDEGEE. Trimming shortened V by 0 bases and J by 7 bases, and 10 bases separated the two germline ends. The CDR3 DNA reads TGTGCCAGCAGCTTGGTTTATGTATCTGGCTACACCTTC. Its protein product is CASSLVYVSGYTF.

This chain uses TRBV7-9 with TRBJ2-5; the D gene could be TRBD1 or TRBD2 (5 bases each). Per germline, CDR1 SEHNR and CDR2 FQNEAQ (reference sequence). V was clipped by 4 bases and J by 0 bases, with 18 bases between them. There are 17 residues in the CDR3. The CDR3 protein is CASSSPYGAGNQETQYF. The CDR3 nucleotides read TGTGCCAGCAGCTCCCCTTATGGGGCCGGGAACCAAGAGACCCAGTACTTC.

This chain connects TRBV5-1 to TRBJ1-1; D remains ambiguous. The CDR3 spans 15 residues. CDR1 is SGHRS, CDR2 YFSETQ, per germline. V was trimmed by 0 bases and J by 4 bases, leaving 13 bases between them. CDR3 DNA sequence: TGCGCCAGCAGCTTGGATACGAATCCCTTCACTGAAGCTTTCTTT. Translated: CASSLDTNPFTEAFF. Full variable domain (outside the CDR3, taken from reference TRBV5-1 and TRBJ1-1): KAGVTQTPRYLIKTRGQQVTLSCSPISGHRSVSWYQQTPGQGLQFLFEYFSETQRNKGNFPGRFSGRQFSNSRSEMNVSTLELGDSALYLCASSLDTNPFTEAFFGQGTRLTVV.